The rows below give T cell receptor beta chains drawn from one sample of a study of response to subunit inactivated influenza vaccine. Via MiXCR, TCRdb re-called the RT-PCR reads, giving one row per CDR3 protein. The sample has roughly 760,000 distinct CDR3 sequences, 21% seen once. The source material was PBMCs from blood, sampled 4 to 6 days after vaccination. The receptors derive from a man aged 45-65 years who received an inactivated influenza vaccine. Each CDR3 is given with its conserved first and last residue. D genes are given only for firm matches. Only some rows state a clone size, as once, few, many or a class for expanded clones.

size | J | V | length | D | CDR3 | DNA
. | TRBJ2-7 | TRBV27 | 14 | . | CASSLTPSNYEQYF | TGTGCCAGCAGTCTAACCCCTAGCAACTACGAGCAGTACTTC
few | TRBJ2-3 | TRBV20-1 | 10 | . | CSAPEDTQYF | TGCAGTGCTCCGGAAGATACGCAGTATTTT
. | TRBJ1-3 | TRBV7-6 | 16 | . | CASSPSRRPSGNTIYF | TGTGCCAGCAGCCCGTCCCGACGGCCCTCTGGAAACACCATATATTTT
few | TRBJ1-3 | TRBV4-2 | 14 | . | CASRDELSGNTIYF | TGTGCCAGCAGAGACGAGCTCTCTGGAAACACCATATATTTT
. | TRBJ2-5 | TRBV7-2 | 15 | TRBD2 | CASSLASGPQETQYF | TGTGCCAGCAGCTTAGCTAGCGGGCCCCAAGAGACCCAGTACTTC
few | TRBJ2-3 | TRBV11-2 | 19 | TRBD2 | CASSLEPIGAGGPTDTQYF | TGTGCCAGCAGCTTAGAGCCAATAGGAGCGGGGGGCCCCACAGATACGCAGTATTTT
. | TRBJ1-1 | TRBV4-3 | 16 | . | CASSPGGGPANTEAFF | TGCGCCAGCAGCCCCGGGGGGGGGCCAGCGAACACTGAAGCTTTCTTT
. | TRBJ2-2 | TRBV20-1 | 14 | TRBD1 | CSAKQGQGYGELFF | TGCAGTGCGAAGCAGGGACAGGGGTACGGGGAGCTGTTTTTT
. | TRBJ2-7 | TRBV7-2 | 14 | TRBD1 | CASSSDRGRFEQYF | TGTGCCAGCAGCTCGGACAGGGGGCGTTTCGAGCAGTACTTC
few | TRBJ1-5 | TRBV2 | 15 | . | CASSRLGISNQPQHF | TGTGCCAGCAGTCGCTTGGGGATTAGCAATCAGCCCCAGCATTTT
few | TRBJ1-1 | TRBV5-1 | 14 | TRBD1 | CASSKRTGPTEAFF | TGCGCCAGCAGCAAACGGACAGGGCCGACTGAAGCTTTCTTT
many | TRBJ2-1 | TRBV12-3/TRBV12-4 | 13 | TRBD1 | CASRDRVNNEQFF | TGTGCCAGCAGGGACAGGGTTAACAATGAGCAGTTCTTC
many | TRBJ1-3 | TRBV7-2 | 15 | . | CASSSSPNPGNTIYF | TGTGCCAGCAGCTCCTCACCTAATCCCGGAAACACCATATATTTT
few | TRBJ2-7 | TRBV27 | 15 | TRBD2 | CASSTRLAGAYEQYF | TGTGCCAGCAGTACCAGACTAGCGGGGGCCTACGAGCAGTACTTC
few | TRBJ2-3 | TRBV12-3/TRBV12-4 | 15 | TRBD2 | CASNDPGGPTDTQYF | TGTGCCAGCAACGACCCGGGGGGGCCCACAGATACGCAGTATTTT
. | TRBJ1-1 | TRBV5-1 | 16 | . | CASSLGHTGLNTEAFF | TGCGCCAGCAGCTTGGGCCACACAGGACTGAACACTGAAGCTTTCTTT
few | TRBJ2-7 | TRBV10-3 | 14 | . | CAIRRQASSYEQYF | TGTGCCATCAGGCGACAGGCTAGCTCCTACGAGCAGTACTTC